This T cell receptor beta chain was sequenced during a study of shared clonotypes between healthy human individuals. Profiling relied on immunoSEQ multiplex PCR, and the TCRdb table lists in-frame clones only, not all of them. This table has about 470,000 clones, roughly 77% appearing once. This clone was recorded once. Trimming removed 0 bases at V and 0 bases at J, with 6 bases between. CDR1 SGHAT and CDR2 FQNNGV come from the germline V gene. CDR3 length: 15 amino acids. The chain employs TRBV11-2 and TRBJ1-5; D not certain. Sequences were obtained from PBMCs. The clonotype was recovered from a woman between 35 and 50 years old in good health. Some clones in this sample may be carry-over from other donors' samples. The CDR3 DNA reads as TGTGCCAGCAGCTTAGATATAGGTAGCAATCAGCCCCAGCATTTT. Translating gives CASSLDIGSNQPQHF.